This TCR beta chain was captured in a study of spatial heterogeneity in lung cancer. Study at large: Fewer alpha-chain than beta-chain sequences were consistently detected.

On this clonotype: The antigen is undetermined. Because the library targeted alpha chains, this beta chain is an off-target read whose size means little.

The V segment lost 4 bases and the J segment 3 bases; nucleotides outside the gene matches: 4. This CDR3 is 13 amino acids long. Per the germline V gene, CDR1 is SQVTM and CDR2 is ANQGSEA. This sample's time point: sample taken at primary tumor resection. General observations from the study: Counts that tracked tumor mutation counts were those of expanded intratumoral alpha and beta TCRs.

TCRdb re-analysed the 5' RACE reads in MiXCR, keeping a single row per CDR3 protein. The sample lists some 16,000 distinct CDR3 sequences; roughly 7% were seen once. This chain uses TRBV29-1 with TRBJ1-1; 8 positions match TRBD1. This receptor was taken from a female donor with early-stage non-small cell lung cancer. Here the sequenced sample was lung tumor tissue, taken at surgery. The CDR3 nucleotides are TGCAGCGTTGCATGGACAGGGTACACTGAAGCTTTCTTT. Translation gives CSVAWTGYTEAFF. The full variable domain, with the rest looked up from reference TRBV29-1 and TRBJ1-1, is SAVISQKPSRDICQRGTSLTIQCQVDSQVTMMFWYRQQPGQSLTLIATANQGSEATYESGFVIDKFPISRPNLTFSTLTVSNMSPEDSSIYLCSVAWTGYTEAFFGQGTRLTVV.